Only a few counts were recorded for the clone carrying this T cell receptor (beta chain). Germline V gene sequence: CDR1 SNHLY, CDR2 FYNNEI. This CDR3 contains 15 residues. V was pared by 3 bases and J by 0 bases, with 4 bases of the junction left unmatched. Sequencing was performed with immunoSEQ multiplex PCR; in TCRdb, only in-frame clones are kept and a portion is missing. The sample has some 30,000 clones, roughly 89% seen once. This entry is derived from a study of T cell changes during pregnancy in multiple sclerosis. The J gene is TRBJ1-2, the V gene TRBV2; 7 bases align to TRBD1. This TCR derives from a female donor with multiple sclerosis, enrolled in a pregnancy study. Here the sequenced sample was CD8+ T cells from peripheral blood mononuclear cells, taken before pregnancy. This CDR3 is CASSEGTAPNYGYTF. The CDR3 DNA sequence: TGTGCCAGCAGTGAGGGGACAGCTCCTAACTATGGCTACACCTTC. Variable domain in full (rest from reference TRBV2 and TRBJ1-2): EPEVTQTPSHQVTQMGQEVILRCVPISNHLYFYWYRQILGQKVEFLVSFYNNEISEKSEIFDDQFSVERPDGSNFTLKIRSTKLEDSAMYFCASSEGTAPNYGYTFGSGTRLTVV.